This T cell receptor beta chain is drawn from a study of blood T cell repertoires in COVID-19. Germline V gene sequence: CDR1 MNHEY, CDR2 SVGAGI. The CDR3 spans 14 residues. The V and J ends lost 5 bases and 4 bases respectively, with 14 bases between them. The data were produced by immunoSEQ multiplex PCR, yet TCRdb's version contains in-frame clones alone and is incomplete. Of around 220,000 clones in the sample, approximately 80% were seen once. This clone was detected only a few times. The gene calls are TRBV6-5 and TRBJ1-2; D might be TRBD1 (6 bases). The clonotype was recovered from a woman of 80 years or more with acute or convalescent COVID-19. Source material: peripheral blood. The DNA of the CDR3 is TGTGCCAGCAGTACAGGGCCGGGTAGCTATGGCTACACCTTC. As protein: CASSTGPGSYGYTF.